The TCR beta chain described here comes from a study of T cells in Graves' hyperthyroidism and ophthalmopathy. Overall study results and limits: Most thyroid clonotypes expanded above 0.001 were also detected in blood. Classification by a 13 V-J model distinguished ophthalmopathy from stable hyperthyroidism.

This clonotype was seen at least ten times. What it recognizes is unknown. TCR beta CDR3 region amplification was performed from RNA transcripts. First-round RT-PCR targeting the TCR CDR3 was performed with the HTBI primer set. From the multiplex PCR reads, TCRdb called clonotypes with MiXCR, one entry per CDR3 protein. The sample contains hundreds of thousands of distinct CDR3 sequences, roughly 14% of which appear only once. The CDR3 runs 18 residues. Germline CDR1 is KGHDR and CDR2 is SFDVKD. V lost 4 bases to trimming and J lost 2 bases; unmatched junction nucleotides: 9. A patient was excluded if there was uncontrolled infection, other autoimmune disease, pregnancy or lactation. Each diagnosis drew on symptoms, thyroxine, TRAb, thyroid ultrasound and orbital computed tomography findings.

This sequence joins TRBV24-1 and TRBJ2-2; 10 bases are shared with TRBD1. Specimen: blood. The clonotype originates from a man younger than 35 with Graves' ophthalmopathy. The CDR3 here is CATSEATGTGANTGELFF. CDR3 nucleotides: TGTGCCACCAGTGAGGCTACCGGGACAGGGGCAAACACCGGGGAGCTGTTTTTT.